Following are 26 T cell receptor beta chains from one sample sequenced in a study of sequential checkpoint blockade in melanoma. The data were produced by immunoSEQ multiplex PCR, yet TCRdb's version contains in-frame clones alone and is incomplete. The sample carries roughly 28,000 clones, 77% recorded once. Treatment reported: randomized to nivolumab then ipilimumab (arm A) or the reverse (arm B). Sequences were derived from CD8+ T cells sorted from blood (inferred from file names), sampled from a patient given nivolumab and ipilimumab in sequence. The origin of the receptors is a human donor with melanoma.

The chain couples TRBV7-8 to TRBJ2-7; 10 nucleotides align to TRBD2. V trimming: 5 bases; J trimming: 2 bases; junction bases outside the gene matches: 12. The CDR3 consists of 17 residues. In germline, CDR1 is SGHVS, CDR2 FQNEAQ. DNA of the CDR3: TGTGCCAGCAGCCAGCTGGGGCTAGCGGGGGACCCCTACGAGCAGTACTTC. Translated, it gives CASSQLGLAGDPYEQYF.

The chain carries TRBV20-1 and TRBJ2-7, with D unclear. This CDR3 spans 10 amino acids. V was shortened by 3 bases and J by 3 bases, with 3 bases between the two germline ends. Germline V gene lookup returns CDR1 DFQATT and CDR2 SNEGSKA (reference sequence). The CDR3 loop is CSASLYEQYF. As DNA, the CDR3 is TGCAGTGCTAGTCTCTACGAGCAGTACTTC.

The V gene is TRBV4-3, the J gene TRBJ1-1; D might be TRBD1 (6 bases). Trimming stripped 0 bases from V and 0 bases from J, with 14 bases between. Looked up from germline, CDR1 is LGHNA and CDR2 is YSLEER. The CDR3 is 17 amino acids. The CDR3 sequence is CASSQDGGGLMNTEAFF. The CDR3 DNA is TGCGCCAGCAGCCAAGATGGCGGGGGCCTCATGAACACTGAAGCTTTCTTT.

The chain uses TRBV7-8 and TRBJ2-7; 8 nucleotides line up with TRBD2. The CDR3 covers 14 residues. The V gene end was trimmed by 2 bases and the J gene end by 2 bases; junction bases not matched to a gene: 2. In germline, CDR1 is SGHVS, CDR2 FQNEAQ. Here the CDR3 reads CASSLILAAYEQYF. The CDR3 DNA is TGTGCCAGCAGCTTAATACTAGCGGCCTACGAGCAGTACTTC. Using reference TRBV7-8 and TRBJ2-7 for the parts outside the CDR3, the full variable domain is GAGVSQSPRYKVAKRGQDVALRCDPISGHVSLFWYQQALGQGPEFLTYFQNEAQLDKSGLPSDRFFAERPEGSVSTLKIQRTQQEDSAVYLCASSLILAAYEQYFGPGTRLTVT.

The J gene is TRBJ2-7, the V gene TRBV29-1; 11 bases line up with TRBD2. The CDR3 length is 12 residues. CDR1 is SQVTM, CDR2 ANQGSEA, per germline. V dropped 7 bases and J dropped 3; count of bases not matched to a gene: 2. CDR3 loop: CSAGTSGYEQYF. CDR3 nucleotide sequence: TGCAGCGCAGGGACTAGCGGCTACGAGCAGTACTTC.

The chain combines TRBV30 with TRBJ2-3; 11 bases map to TRBD2. V was clipped by 4 bases and J by 2 bases; unmatched bases: 2. Per the germline V gene, CDR1 is GTSNPN and CDR2 is SVGIG (reference sequence). The CDR3 is 14 residues long. CDR3 coding DNA: TGTGCCTGGACTAGCGGGGGGCCCACAGATACGCAGTATTTT. Its translation is CAWTSGGPTDTQYF.

The chain has TRBV7-3 and TRBJ2-3, with TRBD1 matching 7 bases. This CDR3 has 15 residues. In germline, CDR1 is SGHTA, CDR2 FQGTGA. The J segment lost 0 bases and the V segment lost 5 bases, leaving 5 bases of the junction unmatched. CDR3 sequence: CASSKTGASTDTQYF. The DNA of the CDR3 is TGTGCCAGCAGCAAAACAGGGGCGAGCACAGATACGCAGTATTTT. Full variable domain (rest looked up from reference TRBV7-3 and TRBJ2-3): GAGVSQTPSNKVTEKGKYVELRCDPISGHTALYWYRQSLGQGPEFLIYFQGTGAADDSGLPNDRFFAVRPEGSVSTLKIQRTERGDSAVYLCASSKTGASTDTQYFGPGTRLTVL.

V is TRBV7-9 and J is TRBJ2-7, with D tentatively TRBD1 (5 bases). CDR3 length: 14 amino acids. Germline CDR1 SEHNR, CDR2 FQNEAQ (reference sequence). The V and J ends lost 8 bases and 4 bases respectively, with 18 bases between them. The CDR3 loop is CASQGGRHRYEQYF. CDR3 in DNA: TGTGCCAGCCAAGGTGGCCGCCACAGGTACGAGCAGTACTTC.

This clone appeared a single time. The genes are TRBV7-9 and TRBJ2-5; 9 nucleotides line up with TRBD1. The CDR3 is 16 amino acids. The V and J ends lost 5 bases and 6 bases, in that order; junction bases with no gene match: 13. Germline assignment: CDR1 SEHNR and CDR2 FQNEAQ (reference sequence). The CDR3 DNA reads TGTGCCAGCAGCCGCGGGACAGGGCTGAAAGATCAGACCCAGTACTTC. As protein: CASSRGTGLKDQTQYF. Variable domain in full (rest from reference TRBV7-9 and TRBJ2-5): DTGVSQNPRHKITKRGQNVTFRCDPISEHNRLYWYRQTLGQGPEFLTYFQNEAQLEKSRLLSDRFSAERPKGSFSTLEIQRTEQGDSAMYLCASSRGTGLKDQTQYFGPGTRLLVL.

The V gene is TRBV7-9, the J gene TRBJ1-4; D is possibly TRBD1 (5 bases). V shed 1 base and J shed 6 bases, with 12 bases lying between them. The CDR3 sequence is 15 residues long. Germline values: CDR1 SEHNR, CDR2 FQNEAQ (reference sequence). Here the CDR3 DNA reads TGTGCCAGCAGCTTAGTAGGGGCGGGGGATGAAAAACTGTTTTTT. This translates into CASSLVGAGDEKLFF.

This clone is medium-sized (0.01 to 0.1%) by share. The chain recombines TRBV16 with TRBJ2-4; TRBD1 matches 7 bases. The germline CDR1 and CDR2 sequences are KGHSY and FQNENV. J lost 7 bases, V lost 3 bases, and 6 bases had no gene match. The length of the CDR3 is 14 residues. As DNA, the CDR3 is TGTGCCAGCAGCCAGACAGGGTTGAGGAACATTCAGTACTTC. Amino acid sequence: CASSQTGLRNIQYF.

The V call is TRBV7-9, the J call TRBJ2-5; D is unclear. CDR3 length: 14 amino acids. Trimming shortened V by 1 base and J by 0 bases, and 6 bases separated the two germline ends. The germline CDR1 and CDR2 sequences are SEHNR and FQNEAQ (reference sequence). CDR3: CASSLVLYQETQYF. CDR3 nucleotide sequence: TGTGCCAGCAGCTTAGTCCTCTACCAAGAGACCCAGTACTTC. Full variable domain (missing parts from reference TRBV7-9 and TRBJ2-5): DTGVSQNPRHKITKRGQNVTFRCDPISEHNRLYWYRQTLGQGPEFLTYFQNEAQLEKSRLLSDRFSAERPKGSFSTLEIQRTEQGDSAMYLCASSLVLYQETQYFGPGTRLLVL.

In DNA form, the CDR3 reads TGTGCCAGCAGGGTGGCGAACACTGAAGCTTTCTTT. This translates into CASRVANTEAFF. The gene calls are TRBV2 and TRBJ1-1; D not resolved. The germline V gene encodes CDR1 SNHLY and CDR2 FYNNEI. Trimming left V 6 bases short and J 1 base short, with 6 bases between. CDR3 length: 12 residues. Supplemented by reference TRBV2 and TRBJ1-1, the full variable domain reads EPEVTQTPSHQVTQMGQEVILRCVPISNHLYFYWYRQILGQKVEFLVSFYNNEISEKSEIFDDQFSVERPDGSNFTLKIRSTKLEDSAMYFCASRVANTEAFFGQGTRLTVV.

The gene calls are TRBV19 and TRBJ2-7; TRBD1 matches 8 bases. Germline V CDR1 and CDR2: LNHDA, SQIVND (reference sequence). The CDR3 spans 16 residues. The J segment lost 1 base and the V segment lost 5 bases, leaving 10 bases of the junction unmatched. The CDR3, as DNA: TGTGCCAGTAGTCCGCCGACAGGGGAGAAATCCTACGAGCAGTACTTC. It yields the protein CASSPPTGEKSYEQYF.

This chain connects TRBV4-1 to TRBJ2-2; D perhaps matches TRBD1 (5 bases). This CDR3 comprises 15 residues. Germline CDR1 and CDR2: MGHRA and YSYEKL. Trimming removed 1 base at V and 4 bases at J, with 10 bases between. The CDR3, as DNA: TGCGCCAGCAGCCAAGGACAGCCCCTCACCGGGGAGCTGTTTTTT. Amino acids: CASSQGQPLTGELFF.

The table lists this clone with a few counts. This chain links TRBV19 with TRBJ1-5, with TRBD1 as a possible D gene (6 bases). The CDR3 extends over 13 amino acids. CDR1 and CDR2 from the germline V gene are LNHDA and SQIVND (reference sequence). V gave up 6 bases and J gave up 8 bases, with 14 bases separating them. In DNA, the CDR3 is TGTGCCAGTAGCCTACAGGGAATGGAGCCCCAGCATTTT. It encodes CASSLQGMEPQHF.

V usage is TRBV7-9 and J usage is TRBJ2-1; TRBD1 agrees at 7 bases. With V trimmed by 1 base and J by 0 bases, 3 bases remained unmatched. CDR3 length: 16 amino acids. CDR1 and CDR2 (germline): SEHNR, FQNEAQ (reference sequence). The CDR3 loop is CASSLEGQSSYNEQFF. The CDR3 region has the DNA TGTGCCAGCAGCTTAGAGGGACAGAGCTCCTACAATGAGCAGTTCTTC.

The CDR3 loop reads CASQRQSLNYGYTF. DNA of the CDR3: TGTGCCAGCCAACGACAGTCCCTTAACTATGGCTACACCTTC. This chain joins TRBV28 and TRBJ1-2; possible D gene TRBD1, 5 bases. CDR1 is MDHEN, CDR2 SYDVKM, per germline. Trimming pared 8 bases from V and 1 base from J, leaving 14 bases between. This CDR3 has 14 residues.

As concerns this clone: The sample carries other DNA sequences with the same CDR3. The chain links TRBV6-5 to TRBJ1-2; D remains ambiguous. Trimming shortened V by 0 bases and J by 5 bases, and 7 bases separated the two germline ends. Germline CDR1 and CDR2: MNHEY and SVGAGI. The CDR3 extends over 13 amino acids. The CDR3 DNA reads TGTGCCAGCAGTTACTCGACGGGATATGGCTACACCTTC. Residues: CASSYSTGYGYTF.

V gene TRBV5-1 combines with J gene TRBJ2-1, with 8 bases matching TRBD1. V shed 2 bases, J shed 6 bases, and the junction held 7 bases outside the gene matches. The CDR3 sequence is 15 residues long. Germline V gene data show CDR1 as SGHRS and CDR2 as YFSETQ. CDR3 nucleotide sequence: TGCGCCAGCAGCTTCGACAGGGGTTTAGGCAATGAGCAGTTCTTC. Translating gives CASSFDRGLGNEQFF.

The CDR3 region has the DNA TGTGCCAGCACCCCCCGCGGGGGGGGCACGGGGGAGACCCAGTACTTC. It encodes CASTPRGGGTGETQYF. This rearrangement joins TRBV6-6 to TRBJ2-5, with 9 bases aligning to TRBD2. The V gene end was trimmed by 7 bases and the J gene end by 5 bases; junction bases not matched to a gene: 14. The CDR3 runs 16 residues. In germline, CDR1 is MNHNY, CDR2 SVGAGI (reference sequence).

The genes are TRBV6-6 and TRBJ2-1; 7 bases align to TRBD1. The J segment lost 1 base and the V segment lost 3 bases, leaving 3 bases of the junction unmatched. CDR3 length equals 15 residues. Per germline, CDR1 MNHNY and CDR2 SVGAGI (reference sequence). CDR3 coding DNA: TGTGCCAGCAGTTATTTCAGGGGGTCCTACAATGAGCAGTTCTTC. Translated, it gives CASSYFRGSYNEQFF.

V and J are TRBV6-4 and TRBJ2-2; 7 bases are shared with TRBD2. The trim removed 8 bases at V and 2 bases at J, leaving 14 bases unmatched. In germline, CDR1 is MRHNA, CDR2 SNTAGT. The CDR3 totals 17 residues. CDR3 coding DNA: TGTGCCAGCCCTCTGGCCCGCGGGGGTGATAACACCGGGGAGCTGTTTTTT. Translated, it gives CASPLARGGDNTGELFF.

This clone is medium-sized (0.01 to 0.1%) in the sample. The chain carries TRBV2 and TRBJ2-3, with TRBD2 matching 8 bases. Germline lookup yields CDR1 SNHLY and CDR2 FYNNEI. With V trimmed by 6 bases and J by 0 bases, 14 bases remained unmatched. This CDR3 is built from 18 residues. The CDR3 here is CASRDIVKRGPSTDTQYF. The CDR3 DNA is TGTGCCAGCAGGGACATCGTGAAGCGGGGGCCGAGCACAGATACGCAGTATTTT.

This chain links TRBV19 with TRBJ2-1; TRBD1 might be the D (6 bases). The germline V gene has CDR1 LNHDA and CDR2 SQIVND (reference sequence). V was trimmed by 5 bases and J by 6 bases, leaving 14 bases between them. CDR3 length: 14 residues. CDR3: CASSLSQGFNEQFF. Written as DNA, the CDR3 is TGTGCCAGTAGTCTTTCCCAGGGGTTCAATGAGCAGTTCTTC.

A few counts support this clone. The chain is built from TRBV7-6 and TRBJ2-7, with 13 bases aligning to TRBD2. This CDR3 has 19 amino acids. Per germline, CDR1 SGHVS and CDR2 FNYEAQ. V trimming: 3 bases; J trimming: 2 bases; junction bases outside the gene matches: 13. Here the CDR3 reads CASSFGSGTSGEFTYEQYF. The CDR3 DNA follows: TGTGCCAGCAGCTTTGGCAGCGGGACTAGCGGGGAGTTTACCTACGAGCAGTACTTC.